Below are 14 T cell receptor beta chains sequenced from a single sample in a study of cytomegalovirus exposure and HLA in healthy donors. Primers for the PCR totalled 60 Vbeta and 13 Jbeta. Sequencing used immunoSEQ multiplex PCR; TCRdb keeps in-frame clones, though not all of them. Of 180,000 or so clones listed, 80% to 90% were seen once; the top ten hold about a tenth. The sequenced sample was PBMCs. The origin of the receptors is a man between 18 and 35 years old in good health and CMV-seropositive.

The chain carries TRBV5-5 and TRBJ1-5; D ambiguous. The germline V and J ends were trimmed by 1 base and 6 bases, with 14 bases remaining between them. There are 15 residues in the CDR3. CDR1 and CDR2 from the germline V gene are SGHKS and YYEKEE (reference sequence). The CDR3: CASSLLLGGGQPQHF. For the CDR3, the DNA is TGTGCCAGCAGCTTGCTTCTGGGAGGTGGTCAGCCCCAGCATTTT. Drawing the rest from reference TRBV5-5 and TRBJ1-5, the complete variable domain is DAGVTQSPTHLIKTRGQQVTLRCSPISGHKSVSWYQQVLGQGPQFIFQYYEKEERGRGNFPDRFSARQFPNYSSELNVNALLLGDSALYLCASSLLLGGGQPQHFGDGTRLSIL.

The chain employs TRBV6-5 and TRBJ1-2; 8 nucleotides match TRBD1. The germline V gene has CDR1 MNHEY and CDR2 SVGAGI. The V and J ends lost 0 bases and 9 bases, in that order; junction bases with no gene match: 9. This CDR3 is built from 15 residues. CDR3 nucleotide sequence: TGTGCCAGCAGTTACTCGCCCTGGACAGGGAATAGCTACACCTTC. It yields the protein CASSYSPWTGNSYTF.

As regards this clone: In the same sample, other DNA sequences code for this CDR3. The chain couples TRBV9 to TRBJ2-5; TRBD2 aligns across 8 bases. The CDR3 totals 14 residues. Trimming cost V 2 bases and J 1 base; bases outside gene matches: 1. Germline V gene sequence: CDR1 SGDLS, CDR2 YYNGEE. The CDR3 coding sequence is TGTGCCAGCAGCGTGAGCGGGAGCCAAGAGACCCAGTACTTC. Protein sequence: CASSVSGSQETQYF. Variable domain in full (rest from reference TRBV9 and TRBJ2-5): DSGVTQTPKHLITATGQRVTLRCSPRSGDLSVYWYQQSLDQGLQFLIQYYNGEERAKGNILERFSAQQFPDLHSELNLSSLELGDSALYFCASSVSGSQETQYFGPGTRLLVL.

This clone appeared a few times. The V call is TRBV19, the J call TRBJ2-5; 8 positions match TRBD2. Near its end, the DNA agrees better with TRBJ2-7, so the J call may be wrong. The CDR3 contains 17 residues. From germline, CDR1 is LNHDA and CDR2 SQIVND (reference sequence). The CDR3 DNA sequence: TGTGCCAGTAGTTCTCGGGAGGGGGGCAAGGGGGCCTACGAGCAGTACTTC. Protein sequence: CASSSREGGKGAYEQYF.

This rearrangement joins TRBV21-1 to TRBJ1-2; the table's D call of TRBD1 was not tested on the DNA. TRBV21-1 is recorded as a pseudogene. This CDR3 contains 16 residues. DNA of the CDR3: TGTGCCAGCAGCCCGCGCGTCGACAGGGGGGTCTATGGCTACACCTTC. Translation gives CASSPRVDRGVYGYTF.

V is TRBV6-5 and J is TRBJ2-2; a weak D match, TRBD2 (6 bases). This CDR3 spans 14 amino acids. V was shortened by 6 bases and J by 5 bases, with 13 bases between the two germline ends. Germline values: CDR1 MNHEY, CDR2 SVGAGI. DNA of the CDR3: TGTGCCAGCAGGAGACTAGGTCGGACCGGGGAGCTGTTTTTT. Its protein is CASRRLGRTGELFF.

The chain combines TRBV19 with TRBJ1-5; 8 nucleotides line up with TRBD1. Per germline, CDR1 LNHDA and CDR2 SQIVND (reference sequence). Losses at the gene ends were 4 bases for V and 7 bases for J; bases not matched to a gene: 9. The CDR3 length is 15 residues. The CDR3 region is CASSTLTGGGQPQHF. As DNA, the CDR3 is TGTGCCAGTAGTACCCTAACAGGGGGAGGGCAGCCCCAGCATTTT.

J is TRBJ2-6 and V is TRBV5-1; 9 bases are a match to TRBD1. Per germline, CDR1 SGHRS and CDR2 YFSETQ. The CDR3 is 17 amino acids. V lost 5 bases, J lost 1 base, and 7 bases stayed unmatched. The DNA for the CDR3 is TGCGCCAGCAGGGGGGGACAGGGAATATCTGGGGCCAACGTCCTGACTTTC. Protein product: CASRGGQGISGANVLTF.

The chain links TRBV28 to TRBJ2-7; TRBD2 aligns across 8 bases. The CDR3 consists of 13 residues. Germline V CDR1 and CDR2: MDHEN, SYDVKM. The CDR3 DNA reads TGTGTCCATGTTACTAGCGGCTCTGACGAGCAGTACTTC. It translates to CVHVTSGSDEQYF. The whole variable domain, filled in from reference TRBV28 and TRBJ2-7, reads DVKVTQSSRYLVKRTGEKVFLECVQDMDHENMFWYRQDPGLGLRLIYFSYDVKMKEKGDIPEGYSVSREKKERFSLILESASTNQTSMYLCVHVTSGSDEQYFGPGTRLTVT.

The chain couples TRBV5-6 to TRBJ1-1; D is unclear. CDR1 is SGHDT, CDR2 YYEEEE, per germline. V lost 0 bases, J lost 4 bases, and 13 bases lay in between. The CDR3 runs to 15 residues. CDR3 loop: CASSLGDIGSTEAFF. DNA of the CDR3: TGTGCCAGCAGCTTGGGAGACATTGGTTCCACTGAAGCTTTCTTT.

V usage is TRBV7-2 and J usage is TRBJ2-5, with D unresolved. Near its end, the DNA agrees better with TRBJ2-7, so the J call may be wrong. Germline assignment: CDR1 SGHTA and CDR2 FQGNSA. CDR3 length: 12 amino acids. The CDR3: CASSLAPYEQYF. The CDR3 nucleotides are TGTGCCAGCAGCTTAGCCCCTTACGAGCAGTACTTC.

The chain uses TRBV6-1 and TRBJ2-7, with D perhaps TRBD1 (5 bases). Trimming took 6 bases from V and 4 from J, leaving 16 bases between them. Germline-derived CDR1 and CDR2 are MNHNS and SASEGT. The CDR3 is 14 residues long. CDR3 in DNA: TGTGCCAGCAGGTCGGCAGGGTTGACTTACGAGCAGTACTTC. It is translated as CASRSAGLTYEQYF.

J is TRBJ1-2 and V is TRBV5-1; 9 nucleotides align to TRBD1. This CDR3 is built from 18 residues. The V gene end was trimmed by 2 bases and the J gene end by 4 bases; junction bases not matched to a gene: 15. From germline, CDR1 is SGHRS and CDR2 YFSETQ. The chain's CDR3 is CASSFIPLTGGIAYGYTF. The CDR3 coding sequence is TGCGCCAGCAGCTTCATTCCTTTGACAGGGGGGATTGCCTATGGCTACACCTTC.

The chain employs TRBV4-3 and TRBJ2-1; TRBD2 might be the D (5 bases). CDR1 is LGHNA, CDR2 YSLEER, per germline. The CDR3 sequence is 16 residues long. V was clipped by 3 bases and J by 6 bases, with 18 bases between them. The DNA for the CDR3 is TGCGCCAGCAGCCATCTTTTGGCTAGCAGTGCCAATGAGCAGTTCTTC. This sequence encodes CASSHLLASSANEQFF.